The rows below give T cell receptor beta chains drawn from one sample of a study of neurological immune-mediated disorders. Using its own MiXCR run on the 5' RACE reads, TCRdb lists one record per CDR3 protein. The table lists about 82,000 distinct CDR3 sequences, around 2.6% of them singletons, with 0.95% to 1.3% in the top ten. Sequencing was done on a sample of PBMCs. Receptors were obtained from a woman aged 25 to 39 with multiple sclerosis. Both conserved end residues are part of each CDR3. D genes are given only for firm matches. A clone size is listed for some rows: how often the clone was seen (once, few, many), or a class if it is expanded.

j_call d_call clone_size v_call cdr3_aa cdr3_nt
TRBJ2-5 TRBD1 many TRBV20-1 CSAWDRGSETQYF TGCAGTGCTTGGGACAGGGGCTCGGAGACCCAGTACTTC
TRBJ2-1 NA many TRBV5-6 CASSSRVEQFF TGTGCCAGCAGCTCACGGGTCGAGCAGTTCTTC
TRBJ1-1 NA many TRBV9 CASSPEEGDTGYTEAFF TGTGCCAGCAGCCCCGAAGAGGGTGACACGGGCTACACTGAAGCTTTCTTT
TRBJ2-1 TRBD2 many TRBV6-2/TRBV6-3 CASSPLAGVVNEQFF TGTGCCAGCAGTCCACTAGCGGGAGTGGTTAATGAGCAGTTCTTC
TRBJ2-5 TRBD2 many TRBV6-5 CASSLTSEQETQYF TGTGCCAGCAGCCTAACTAGCGAACAAGAGACCCAGTACTTC
TRBJ2-3 NA many TRBV20-1 CSALWTDSTDTQYF TGCAGTGCCCTCTGGACAGATAGCACAGATACGCAGTATTTT
TRBJ2-1 NA many TRBV27 CASSSWTTRSYNEQFF TGTGCCAGCAGTTCCTGGACTACCCGCTCCTACAATGAGCAGTTCTTC
TRBJ2-1 NA many TRBV28 CASSPLGSGIANNEQFF TGTGCCAGCAGTCCCTTGGGATCCGGGATCGCCAATAATGAGCAGTTCTTC
TRBJ2-1 NA many TRBV12-3/TRBV12-4 CASSTFSGNNEQFF TGTGCCAGCAGTACTTTCAGCGGAAACAATGAGCAGTTCTTC
TRBJ2-1 TRBD2 many TRBV5-1 CASSFIISGHNEQFF TGCGCCAGCAGCTTTATAATTAGCGGGCACAATGAGCAGTTCTTC
TRBJ1-2 TRBD1 many TRBV3-1 CASSGDRTLYGYTF TGTGCCAGCAGCGGGGACAGGACCCTCTATGGCTACACCTTC
TRBJ2-1 NA many TRBV3-1 CASSQDYVTLEQFF TGTGCCAGCAGCCAAGATTATGTCACGTTAGAGCAGTTCTTC
TRBJ1-1 NA few TRBV4-3 CASSQAFVGNTEAFF TGCGCCAGCAGCCAAGCTTTTGTGGGGAACACTGAAGCTTTCTTT
TRBJ2-5 NA many TRBV6-5 CASRGLGGTQYF TGTGCCAGCCGGGGACTGGGGGGGACCCAGTACTTC
TRBJ1-4 TRBD1 many TRBV20-1 CSARQGAHEKLFF TGCAGTGCTCGACAGGGGGCACACGAAAAACTGTTTTTT
TRBJ2-7 NA many TRBV15 CATSRDSDSEQYF TGTGCCACCAGCAGAGATTCTGATAGTGAGCAGTACTTC
TRBJ1-3 NA many TRBV2 CASSETSGNTIYF TGTGCCAGCAGTGAGACTTCTGGAAACACCATATATTTT
TRBJ2-1 NA many TRBV28 CASRGDSNEQFF TGTGCCAGCAGGGGTGACTCCAATGAGCAGTTCTTC
TRBJ1-1 NA many TRBV6-6 CASRKGDAFF TGTGCCAGTAGGAAGGGGGACGCTTTCTTT
TRBJ2-7 NA NA TRBV10-1 CASSEGSYEQYF TGCGCCAGCAGTGAGGGCAGCTACGAGCAGTACTTC
TRBJ1-1 NA many TRBV29-1 CSVVQATEAFF TGCAGCGTTGTACAAGCCACTGAAGCTTTCTTT
TRBJ2-6 NA many TRBV3-1 CASSQVSTGANVLTF TGTGCCAGCAGCCAAGTGTCGACTGGGGCCAACGTCCTGACTTTC
TRBJ1-1 NA NA TRBV7-2 CASSFRATNTEAFF TGTGCCAGCAGCTTCCGGGCGACGAACACTGAAGCTTTCTTT
TRBJ1-1 NA many TRBV7-3 CASSLTAGTEAFF TGTGCCAGCAGCTTAACGGCGGGCACTGAAGCTTTCTTT
TRBJ1-1 NA many TRBV7-9 CASSLQANTEAFF TGTGCCAGCAGTCTACAGGCAAACACTGAAGCTTTCTTT
TRBJ1-2 TRBD1 many TRBV28 CASSSSTGVGYTF TGTGCCAGCAGTTCCTCTACAGGGGTTGGCTACACCTTC
TRBJ2-7 TRBD2 many TRBV5-6 CASSLVTSGPFYEQYF TGTGCCAGCAGCTTGGTGACTAGCGGACCATTCTACGAGCAGTACTTC
TRBJ2-7 TRBD1 many TRBV20-1 CSARTGAYEQYF TGCAGTGCCCGGACAGGGGCCTACGAGCAGTACTTC
TRBJ2-7 NA many TRBV7-9 CATQLGPSSYEQYF TGTGCCACCCAGTTGGGCCCCAGCTCCTACGAGCAGTACTTC
TRBJ2-7 TRBD2 many TRBV4-3 CASSQDSSGRAYEQYF TGCGCCAGCAGCCAAGATTCTAGCGGGAGGGCCTACGAGCAGTACTTC
TRBJ2-7 TRBD2 many TRBV20-1 CSAPLAGGYEQYF TGCAGTGCTCCCCTAGCGGGTGGATACGAGCAGTACTTC
TRBJ2-1 TRBD2 many TRBV5-5 CASSFGLAGDLLQFF TGTGCCAGCAGCTTCGGACTAGCGGGAGACTTACTACAGTTCTTC
TRBJ2-3 NA many TRBV28 CASRLRPGLLLSDTQYF TGTGCCAGCCGATTACGTCCGGGACTGCTTTTATCGGATACGCAGTATTTT
TRBJ2-7 NA many TRBV28 CASRGDPYEQYF TGTGCCAGCAGGGGGGATCCTTACGAGCAGTACTTC
TRBJ2-2 TRBD1 many TRBV7-9 CASSSRQGSTGELFF TGTGCCAGCAGCTCGCGACAGGGTAGCACCGGGGAGCTGTTTTTT
TRBJ2-1 TRBD2 many TRBV5-1 CASSLRLAGEGEQFF TGCGCCAGCAGCTTAAGGCTAGCGGGAGAGGGTGAGCAGTTCTTC
TRBJ2-1 NA many TRBV9 CASSVVPGPFNEQFF TGTGCCAGCAGCGTAGTGCCGGGGCCCTTCAATGAGCAGTTCTTC
TRBJ2-5 TRBD1 many TRBV29-1 CSAGTGGEETQYF TGCAGCGCAGGGACAGGGGGCGAAGAGACCCAGTACTTC
TRBJ1-1 NA many TRBV20-1 CSAREGQGGNTEAFF TGCAGTGCTAGAGAGGGGCAGGGAGGGAACACTGAAGCTTTCTTT